The T cell receptor beta chain under discussion was sequenced for a study of blood T cell repertoires in COVID-19. On the study more broadly: From the United States, Italy and Spain came samples of acute and convalescent COVID-19.

The authors' processing: Amplifying reference gene primers gave estimates of nucleated cell counts. TCRdb keeps only in-frame clones here, not all; method: immunoSEQ multiplex PCR. For V, J and clone size, that table is used; D and trimming come from the DNA. The sample has approximately 220,000 clones, 85% to 90% seen once. The study assigned cohorts using participant-reported clinical history. The CDR3 runs 13 residues. Trimming left V 2 bases short and J 7 bases short, with 12 bases between. Germline V gives CDR1 SGHTA, CDR2 FQGTGA. The chain carries TRBV7-3 and TRBJ2-7; a weak D match, TRBD2 (6 bases). The sequence was collected from a woman aged 18-35 years in a cohort exposed to, infected with or recovered from COVID-19 (not recorded which). The specimen sequenced was PBMCs or T cells enriched from blood (not recorded which). CDR3 DNA sequence: TGTGCCAGCAGCTTAGGGAAGGGGAGGGAGCAGTACTTC. This codes for CASSLGKGREQYF.